This T cell receptor (beta chain) derives from a study of blood T cell repertoires in COVID-19. On the study more broadly: Donors in the United States, Italy and Spain gave samples during acute or convalescent COVID-19.

Under the authors' procedure: Estimates of nucleated cell counts were drawn from the amplification of reference gene primers. Profiling relied on immunoSEQ multiplex PCR, and the TCRdb table lists in-frame clones only, not all of them. V and J calls and clone size are given by that table; D and trimming were obtained from the DNA. This table holds over 85,000 clones, under 85% found once. This CDR3 comprises 14 residues. V lost 0 bases, J lost 0 bases, and 6 bases lay in between. Germline-derived CDR1 and CDR2 are SGHAT and FQNNGV. The V call is TRBV11-2, the J call TRBJ2-7, with D unclear. The sequence was obtained from a human donor in a cohort sampled during active COVID-19. Sequenced: peripheral blood. CDR3 amino acids: CASSLDPRSYEQYF. DNA of the CDR3: TGTGCCAGCAGCTTAGATCCGCGCTCCTACGAGCAGTACTTC.